The 19 T cell receptor beta chains reported below all come from one sample, sequenced in a study of neoadjuvant anti-PD-1 for oral cavity cancer. Repertoires were generated with immunoSEQ multiplex PCR, while TCRdb's copy carries only in-frame clones and drops some. Among under 10,000 clones listed, about 80% were seen once. The sample's time point: after neoadjuvant nivolumab, at surgical resection. The sample in question was PBMCs, obtained after nivolumab (anti-PD-1) treatment. These receptor sequences come from a person aged 40 to 85 with oral cavity squamous cell carcinoma.

This sequence joins TRBV7-2 and TRBJ1-1; no firm D call. Trimming stripped 2 bases from V and 2 bases from J, with 9 bases between. This CDR3 region has 14 residues. The germline V gene encodes CDR1 SGHTA and CDR2 FQGNSA. DNA of the CDR3: TGTGCCAGCAGCTTACGGAACAGAAACACTGAAGCTTTCTTT. It is translated as CASSLRNRNTEAFF.

V gene TRBV9 combines with J gene TRBJ1-3; D uncertain. Germline loops: CDR1 SGDLS, CDR2 YYNGEE. CDR3 length: 17 amino acids. V was trimmed by 4 bases and J by 4 bases, leaving 21 bases between them. The CDR3 region has the DNA TGTGCCAGCAGCCACTCCCGACTTACGGCGCTGGGAAACACCATATATTTT. Amino acid sequence: CASSHSRLTALGNTIYF.

The sample holds one count of this clone. This rearrangement joins TRBV11-2 to TRBJ2-3, with D unclear. V lost 0 bases and J lost 4, with 8 bases in between. Germline V gene data show CDR1 as SGHAT and CDR2 as FQNNGV. This CDR3 is 14 amino acids long. The CDR3 spells CASSLDEASDTQYF. DNA for the CDR3: TGTGCCAGCAGCTTAGATGAGGCCTCAGATACGCAGTATTTT.

The chain uses TRBV6-6 and TRBJ1-1; no reliable D call. V was cut by 2 bases and J by 5 bases, with 9 bases left in between. In germline, CDR1 is MNHNY, CDR2 SVGAGI (reference sequence). This CDR3 is 13 amino acids long. The CDR3 sequence is CASSYRERTEAFF. CDR3 nucleotides: TGTGCCAGCAGTTACAGAGAGAGGACTGAAGCTTTCTTT.

A single count supports this clone. This chain uses TRBV7-9 with TRBJ2-5, with 11 nucleotides matching TRBD1. CDR3 size: 18 residues. CDR1 is SEHNR, CDR2 FQNEAQ, per germline (reference sequence). Germline trimming cut 1 base from V and 5 bases from J; bases unmatched to any gene: 12. As DNA, the CDR3 is TGTGCCAGCAGCTTAGTCCCCTCCCGGACAGGGGGCTATGAGACCCAGTACTTC. Translating it yields CASSLVPSRTGGYETQYF.

This chain joins TRBV7-8 and TRBJ2-7, with TRBD1 matching over 9 bases. The CDR3 is 14 residues long. Trimming at V came to 5 bases and at J to 2 bases, leaving 4 bases not matched to a gene. Germline CDR1 reads SGHVS; CDR2 reads FQNEAQ. CDR3 bases: TGTGCCAGCAGCCGACAGGGGGTCACCTACGAGCAGTACTTC. This encodes CASSRQGVTYEQYF.

V and J are TRBV4-1 and TRBJ2-5, with D possibly being TRBD2 (6 bases). The germline CDR1 and CDR2 sequences are MGHRA and YSYEKL. V lost 0 bases and J 2 bases, leaving 13 bases between the germline ends. CDR3 length: 16 amino acids. The CDR3 sequence is CASSQEGGGRQETQYF. DNA of the CDR3: TGCGCCAGCAGCCAAGAGGGGGGAGGTCGTCAAGAGACCCAGTACTTC.

This clone was observed a few times. V gene TRBV28 combines with J gene TRBJ1-3; the D is unclear. The length of the CDR3 is 13 residues. V gave up 10 bases and J gave up 0 bases, with 10 bases separating them. Germline V gene data show CDR1 as MDHEN and CDR2 as SYDVKM. CDR3 bases: TGTGCCATGTCGAATCCCTCTGGAAACACCATATATTTT. It specifies CAMSNPSGNTIYF.

The chain has TRBV6-5 and TRBJ2-1; 7 nucleotides match TRBD1. CDR1 MNHEY and CDR2 SVGAGI come from the germline V gene. The CDR3 spans 15 residues. V was clipped by 5 bases and J by 6 bases; unmatched bases: 10. CDR3 DNA: TGTGCCAGCAGTCCTAGGGGGCTCGCGGGCAATGAGCAGTTCTTC. This gives the protein CASSPRGLAGNEQFF.

This clone was detected only a few times. V usage is TRBV5-6 and J usage is TRBJ1-5, with D possibly matching TRBD1 (6 bases). Trimming stripped 0 bases from V and 0 bases from J, with 10 bases between. The CDR3 is 16 residues long. In germline, CDR1 is SGHDT, CDR2 YYEEEE. The CDR3 DNA is TGTGCCAGCAGCTTGGAGGGGGGCTATAGCAATCAGCCCCAGCATTTT. It is translated as CASSLEGGYSNQPQHF.

This chain joins TRBV12-2 and TRBJ1-5; TRBD1, as called in the table, went unchecked against the DNA. TRBV12-2 is annotated as a pseudogene. The CDR3 covers 15 residues. Here the CDR3 DNA reads TGTGCAAGTCGCGAGGACAGGGCAGCGGATCAGCCCCAGCATTTT. Its translation is CASREDRAADQPQHF.

This sequence joins TRBV6-5 and TRBJ2-3, with a tentative D call TRBD1 (5 bases). The germline V gene has CDR1 MNHEY and CDR2 SVGAGI. The CDR3 extends over 16 amino acids. Between the trimmed V and J ends, which lost 2 bases and 1 base, there was a span of 13 bases. CDR3 protein: CASSYTQGWGTDTQYF. For the CDR3, the DNA is TGTGCCAGCAGTTACACTCAGGGCTGGGGCACAGATACGCAGTATTTT.

This clone is categorized as medium-sized. In DNA form, the CDR3 reads TGTGCCAGCAGCTTCGGGGCAAGGACAGCCTCGAACACTGAAGCTTTCTTT. This codes for CASSFGARTASNTEAFF. The chain combines TRBV5-4 with TRBJ1-1; maybe TRBD1 (6 bases). Germline V gene data show CDR1 as SGHNT and CDR2 as YYREEE (reference sequence). Trimming removed 2 bases at V and 1 base at J, with 18 bases between. The CDR3 runs 17 residues.

This chain joins TRBV6-1 and TRBJ2-1, with 9 positions matching TRBD1. The germline V gene has CDR1 MNHNS and CDR2 SASEGT. V dropped 8 bases and J dropped 8; count of bases not matched to a gene: 7. This CDR3 spans 13 amino acids. The CDR3: CASRMGQGDEQFF. Written as DNA, the CDR3 is TGTGCCAGCCGGATGGGACAGGGCGATGAGCAGTTCTTC.

This clone was counted between two and nine times. V is TRBV2 and J is TRBJ1-5; perhaps TRBD1 as D (5 bases). Trimming pared 6 bases from V and 0 bases from J, leaving 6 bases between. The CDR3 is made up of 13 amino acids. Germline loops: CDR1 SNHLY, CDR2 FYNNEI. CDR3 sequence reads: CASSRDSNQPQHF. CDR3 in DNA: TGTGCCAGCAGCAGGGATAGCAATCAGCCCCAGCATTTT.

This clone was seen once. The V gene is TRBV10-2, the J gene TRBJ1-1, with D unclear. The CDR3 is made up of 14 amino acids. The germline V and J ends were trimmed by 0 bases and 8 bases, with 13 bases remaining between them. Per germline, CDR1 WSHSY and CDR2 SAAADI. The chain's CDR3 is CASSESKKGLEAFF. CDR3 sequence (DNA): TGCGCCAGCAGTGAGTCTAAGAAAGGGCTCGAAGCTTTCTTT.

DNA of the CDR3: TGTGCCAGCAGCTTAGGGACAGCAACTAATGAAAAACTGTTTTTT. Translation gives CASSLGTATNEKLFF. The chain combines TRBV7-9 with TRBJ1-4; maybe TRBD1 (6 bases). Germline CDR1 reads SEHNR; CDR2 reads FQNEAQ (reference sequence). V was clipped by 1 base and J by 0 bases, with 6 bases between them. The CDR3 is 15 residues long.

This rearrangement joins TRBV7-8 to TRBJ2-2, with D possibly being TRBD1 or TRBD2 (5 bases each). There are 16 residues in the CDR3. Germline lookup yields CDR1 SGHVS and CDR2 FQNEAQ. Trimming pared 5 bases from V and 1 base from J, leaving 14 bases between. The CDR3 sequence is CASSPRGRVNTGELFF. The DNA for the CDR3 is TGTGCCAGCAGCCCACGGGGCAGGGTGAACACCGGGGAGCTGTTTTTT.

The chain has TRBV11-3 and TRBJ2-7; 9 bases line up with TRBD2. CDR3 length: 15 residues. The germline V gene has CDR1 SGHNT and CDR2 YENEEA. The ends lost 6 bases at V and 0 bases at J; junction bases unmatched: 6. The CDR3 region is CASSPSGAGSYEQYF. CDR3 in DNA: TGTGCCAGCAGTCCTAGCGGGGCAGGCTCCTACGAGCAGTACTTC. Looking up the rest from reference TRBV11-3 and TRBJ2-7 gives the full variable domain: EAGVVQSPRYKIIEKKQPVAFWCNPISGHNTLYWYLQNLGQGPELLIRYENEEAVDDSQLPKDRFSAERLKGVDSTLKIQPAELGDSAVYLCASSPSGAGSYEQYFGPGTRLTVT.